The 32 T cell receptor beta chains below come from one sample, sequenced in a study of blood T cells in healthy people across ages. Using a J-beta primer mix together with a sample-barcoded 5' primer, a second PCR was run for roughly 7 to 12 cycles. Using its own MiXCR run on the 5' RACE reads, TCRdb lists one record per CDR3 protein. Of about 1.4 million distinct CDR3 sequences in the sample, approximately 59% were seen once. Material for sequencing was blood. The receptors come from a man younger than 30 in good health.

The chain recombines TRBV7-2 with TRBJ2-3, with D tentatively TRBD1 or TRBD2 (5 bases each). This CDR3 has 14 amino acids. Trimming removed 2 bases from V and 9 bases from J, with 15 bases in between. Germline CDR1 SGHTA, CDR2 FQGNSA. In DNA form, the CDR3 reads TGTGCCAGCAGCTTAAACGACCGGGGCGGGACGCAGTATTTT. Its protein is CASSLNDRGGTQYF.

The rearrangement uses TRBV10-3 and TRBJ2-5; D is uncertain. The germline V and J ends were trimmed by 4 bases and 5 bases, with 8 bases remaining between them. This CDR3 has 12 residues. Germline values: CDR1 ENHRY, CDR2 SYGVKD. In nucleotides, the CDR3 is TGTGCCATCAGTGGGGATGCGGAGACCCAGTACTTC. This codes for CAISGDAETQYF.

The sample holds a few counts of this clonotype. V is TRBV7-9 and J is TRBJ2-5; 10 bases are a match to TRBD1. Germline CDR1 SEHNR, CDR2 FQNEAQ (reference sequence). Germline trimming cut 3 bases from V and 4 bases from J; bases unmatched to any gene: 2. This CDR3 contains 14 residues. CDR3 loop: CASSLGQGTETQYF. As DNA, the CDR3 is TGTGCCAGCAGCTTGGGACAGGGGACAGAGACCCAGTACTTC.

The rearrangement uses TRBV20-1 and TRBJ2-1; D unclear. V lost 3 bases to trimming and J lost 0 bases, with 9 bases between them. Germline V CDR1 and CDR2: DFQATT, SNEGSKA (reference sequence). This CDR3 spans 14 amino acids. CDR3 sequence reads: CSARSSRSYNEQFF. Written as DNA, the CDR3 is TGCAGTGCTAGGTCAAGCCGCTCCTACAATGAGCAGTTCTTC.

The chain uses TRBV28 and TRBJ2-7, with TRBD1 as a possible D gene (6 bases). The J call may be incorrect, as the DNA end agrees better with TRBJ2-5. This CDR3 region has 17 residues. Germline loops: CDR1 MDHEN, CDR2 SYDVKM. The CDR3 sequence: CASSLSLPGQSKETQYF. In DNA form, the CDR3 reads TGTGCCAGCAGTTTATCCCTGCCCGGACAGTCAAAAGAGACCCAGTACTTC.

The rearrangement joins TRBV20-1 to TRBJ1-4; no clear D. Germline CDR1 and CDR2: DFQATT and SNEGSKA (reference sequence). The CDR3 has 13 residues. V was pared by 0 bases and J by 12 bases, with 14 bases between. CDR3 in amino acids: CSARDNRISELFF. CDR3 coding DNA: TGCAGTGCTAGAGATAACAGAATTTCTGAACTGTTTTTT.

This clonotype appeared a few times. The J gene is TRBJ1-2, the V gene TRBV10-3; D is unclear. CDR1 is ENHRY, CDR2 SYGVKD, per germline. This CDR3 is 18 amino acids long. V was clipped by 4 bases and J by 0 bases, with 21 bases between them. The chain's CDR3 is CAISGRGEKGRANYGYTF. In DNA form, the CDR3 reads TGTGCCATCAGTGGACGTGGGGAGAAAGGTCGGGCTAACTATGGCTACACCTTC.

This clonotype has ten or more counts. This chain joins TRBV20-1 and TRBJ1-5; tentative D call: TRBD1 (5 bases). Germline values: CDR1 DFQATT, CDR2 SNEGSKA (reference sequence). This CDR3 comprises 16 residues. The V gene lost 0 bases and the J gene lost 6 bases, with 18 bases spanning the gap. The CDR3 DNA reads TGCAGTGCTAGAGATCCAGGGCAGGGTGACAGTCAGCCCCAGCATTTT. It is translated as CSARDPGQGDSQPQHF.

The CDR3 protein is CAISPGLAGITDTQYF. CDR3 coding DNA: TGTGCCATCAGCCCCGGACTAGCGGGGATCACAGATACGCAGTATTTT. The chain has TRBV10-3 and TRBJ2-3; 12 nucleotides agree with TRBD2. The ends lost 6 bases at V and 2 bases at J; junction bases unmatched: 6. Germline V lookup: CDR1 ENHRY, CDR2 SYGVKD. The CDR3 is made up of 16 amino acids.

The CDR3 sequence: CAGCQVEVCGYTF. CDR3 DNA sequence: TGTGCCGGGTGTCAAGTTGAAGTTTGTGGCTACACCTTC. The chain employs TRBV27 and TRBJ1-2; D gene uncertain. The CDR3 extends over 13 amino acids. The V end was cut by 11 bases, the J end by 7 bases, with 20 bases between. Germline values: CDR1 MNHEY, CDR2 SMNVEV (reference sequence).

This clonotype has a handful of counts. The gene calls are TRBV20-1 and TRBJ2-4, with D possibly TRBD1 on 7 matching bases. TRBJ2-7 explains the end of the DNA better; the J call may be wrong. This CDR3 spans 15 amino acids. The germline gives CDR1 DFQATT, CDR2 SNEGSKA (reference sequence). The DNA for the CDR3 is TGCAGTGCTAGAGCGGTCCAGGGGGGCGAGTACGAGCAGTACTTC. It translates to CSARAVQGGEYEQYF.

This rearrangement joins TRBV15 to TRBJ2-7, with a possible D match to TRBD1 (6 bases). CDR1 and CDR2 from the germline V gene are LNHNV and YYDKDF (reference sequence). V dropped 0 bases and J dropped 0 bases, with 12 bases sitting between them. The CDR3 covers 16 residues. The CDR3 coding sequence is TGTGCCACCAGCAGAGATCCGCAGGGGCCCTCCTACGAGCAGTACTTC. It specifies CATSRDPQGPSYEQYF.

The chain joins TRBV6-5 to TRBJ2-1; D possibly uses TRBD1 or TRBD2 (5 bases each). This CDR3 contains 13 residues. The V gene's germline CDR1 is MNHEY and CDR2 SVGAGI. V lost 6 bases to trimming and J lost 10 bases, with 16 bases between them. This CDR3 is CASSRLRDGEQFF. CDR3 nucleotides: TGTGCCAGCAGCAGACTAAGGGACGGAGAGCAGTTCTTC.

A few counts support this clonotype. This chain uses TRBV4-3 with TRBJ1-2; D is undetermined. The CDR3 is made up of 15 amino acids. CDR1 and CDR2 (germline): LGHNA, YSLEER. V lost 1 base, J lost 5 bases, and 14 bases lay in between. This CDR3 is CASSQGRRILYGYTF. DNA of the CDR3: TGCGCCAGCAGCCAAGGAAGACGGATCCTGTATGGCTACACCTTC.

This clonotype was counted a single time. The chain links TRBV27 to TRBJ2-7; D unresolved. The CDR3 consists of 13 residues. From germline, CDR1 is MNHEY and CDR2 SMNVEV (reference sequence). V was cut by 5 bases and J by 5 bases, with 13 bases left in between. This chain's CDR3 is CASSRNARDEQYF. CDR3 coding DNA: TGTGCCAGCAGTCGGAACGCTCGAGACGAGCAGTACTTC.

The chain links TRBV29-1 to TRBJ2-3, with TRBD2 as a possible D gene (5 bases). Germline V gene data show CDR1 as SQVTM and CDR2 as ANQGSEA. V dropped 4 bases and J dropped 6 bases, with 17 bases sitting between them. This CDR3 comprises 14 residues. CDR3 DNA sequence: TGCAGCGTTGCGCCCGGCGGGCCCGGGGATACGCAGTATTTT. Translation gives CSVAPGGPGDTQYF.

V is TRBV28 and J is TRBJ2-4, with TRBD2 as a possible D gene (5 bases). Germline CDR1 and CDR2: MDHEN and SYDVKM. The CDR3 extends over 14 amino acids. Trimming took 5 bases from V and 8 from J, leaving 16 bases between them. The CDR3 spells CASSVLGSSDIQYF. DNA of the CDR3: TGTGCCAGCAGTGTACTAGGGTCGAGTGACATTCAGTACTTC. The complete variable domain, with remaining parts taken from reference TRBV28 and TRBJ2-4, reads DVKVTQSSRYLVKRTGEKVFLECVQDMDHENMFWYRQDPGLGLRLIYFSYDVKMKEKGDIPEGYSVSREKKERFSLILESASTNQTSMYLCASSVLGSSDIQYFGAGTRLSVL.

The chain employs TRBV7-2 and TRBJ2-7, with a tentative D call TRBD1 (6 bases). Germline lookup yields CDR1 SGHTA and CDR2 FQGNSA. The CDR3 is 14 amino acids. V shed 3 bases and J shed 4 bases, with 13 bases lying between them. CDR3 in DNA: TGTGCCAGCAGCTTCAGGGGCCCTCCTTACGAGCAGTACTTC. It translates to CASSFRGPPYEQYF.

The rearrangement uses TRBV5-5 and TRBJ2-7; no firm D call. Germline V gene sequence: CDR1 SGHKS, CDR2 YYEKEE (reference sequence). The length of the CDR3 is 11 residues. V was trimmed by 5 bases and J by 6 bases, leaving 9 bases between them. The DNA for the CDR3 is TGTGCCAGCAGTTCTATCGGCGAGCAGTACTTC. This gives the protein CASSSIGEQYF.

V and J are TRBV5-1 and TRBJ2-5, with TRBD2 identical over 9 bases. V shed 5 bases and J 2 bases; nucleotides not matched to a gene: 19. In germline, CDR1 is SGHRS, CDR2 YFSETQ. The CDR3 is 19 amino acids. The CDR3 nucleotides read TGCGCCAGCAGGCTTGGCGATCGGGCTAGCGGGACGAATCAAGAGACCCAGTACTTC. Translating gives CASRLGDRASGTNQETQYF.

V usage is TRBV28 and J usage is TRBJ2-7, with D hard to call. V dropped 6 bases and J dropped 3 bases, with 9 bases sitting between them. This CDR3 contains 12 residues. The germline V gene has CDR1 MDHEN and CDR2 SYDVKM. For the CDR3, the DNA is TGTGCCAGCAGGTCAGTACTCTACGAGCAGTACTTC. This codes for CASRSVLYEQYF. The full variable domain, completed using reference TRBV28 and TRBJ2-7, is DVKVTQSSRYLVKRTGEKVFLECVQDMDHENMFWYRQDPGLGLRLIYFSYDVKMKEKGDIPEGYSVSREKKERFSLILESASTNQTSMYLCASRSVLYEQYFGPGTRLTVT.

This clonotype came up a few times. A single base separates this from a much larger clone, so it may be a read error. The chain combines TRBV12-3 or TRBV12-4 with TRBJ2-4; D is perhaps TRBD1 or TRBD2 (5 bases each). The V gene lost 6 bases and the J gene lost 13 bases, with 28 bases spanning the gap. The CDR3 is 16 amino acids. CDR3 region: CASSPGTQEGLDEQYF. The CDR3 nucleotides are TGTGCCAGCAGCCCCGGGACCCAAGAAGGGCTGGATGAGCAGTACTTC.

This clonotype came up a few times. V and J are TRBV5-1 and TRBJ2-6; no clear D. CDR3 length equals 15 residues. The ends were cut back, 0 bases at V and 2 bases at J, with 6 bases in the middle. Germline lookup yields CDR1 SGHRS and CDR2 YFSETQ. The CDR3 region has the DNA TGCGCCAGCAGCTTGGGTAGAGCTGGGGCCAACGTCCTGACTTTC. This sequence encodes CASSLGRAGANVLTF.

V usage is TRBV15 and J usage is TRBJ2-3; TRBD1 matches 11 bases. The CDR3 loop spans 18 amino acids. With 3 bases clipped from V and 5 bases from J, the junction kept 13 bases outside the gene matches. CDR1 is LNHNV and CDR2 is YYDKDF in the germline V gene (reference sequence). In DNA form, the CDR3 reads TGTGCCACCAGCAGCAAAATTCCGGGACAGGGGGTATTAGATACGCAGTATTTT. Residues: CATSSKIPGQGVLDTQYF.

This chain links TRBV4-1 with TRBJ1-1; 7 positions agree with TRBD1. The J segment lost 1 base and the V segment lost 2 bases, leaving 7 bases of the junction unmatched. The CDR3 contains 16 residues. The germline gives CDR1 MGHRA, CDR2 YSYEKL. CDR3 nucleotide sequence: TGCGCCAGCAGCCAACTGACAGGGCCCCAGAACACTGAAGCTTTCTTT. Protein sequence: CASSQLTGPQNTEAFF.

The chain recombines TRBV6-1 with TRBJ2-4; D not certain. The closer fit of TRBJ2-5 to the DNA end suggests the J call may be wrong. This CDR3 region has 13 residues. Germline V CDR1 and CDR2: MNHNS, SASEGT. CDR3 amino acids: CASSEGSKETQYF. CDR3 DNA: TGTGCCAGCAGTGAGGGCAGTAAAGAGACCCAGTACTTC.

This clonotype was picked up a small number of times. The chain couples TRBV2 to TRBJ2-7; 8 bases match TRBD2. V trimming: 7 bases; J trimming: 4 bases; junction bases outside the gene matches: 3. The CDR3 consists of 12 residues. Germline CDR1 is SNHLY and CDR2 is FYNNEI. In DNA, the CDR3 is TGTGCCAGCAAGGAGCGGGGGTACGAGCAGTACTTC. Translated: CASKERGYEQYF.

This rearrangement joins TRBV7-9 to TRBJ2-1; 11 nucleotides match TRBD2. The CDR3 has 16 residues. V lost 5 bases and J lost 6; bases outside the gene matches: 9. Germline V CDR1 and CDR2: SEHNR, FQNEAQ (reference sequence). The CDR3 sequence: CASSARIAGGPNEQFF. The CDR3 DNA is TGTGCCAGCAGCGCACGGATAGCGGGAGGGCCCAATGAGCAGTTCTTC.

This rearrangement joins TRBV18 to TRBJ2-4, with D possibly TRBD1 on 5 matching bases. The last part of the DNA fits TRBJ2-7 better; the J call may be wrong. This CDR3 comprises 17 residues. CDR1 and CDR2 (germline): KGHSH, LQKENI. CDR3 sequence (DNA): TGTGCCAGCTCACGATCTCCGGCAGGGCCTACAGAATACGAGCAGTACTTC. Translation gives CASSRSPAGPTEYEQYF.

The table lists this clonotype with a count of one. The chain uses TRBV5-1 and TRBJ2-7; D remains ambiguous. CDR3 size: 14 residues. Deletions cut 4 bases from V and 0 bases from J, with 11 bases between. Germline V lookup: CDR1 SGHRS, CDR2 YFSETQ. This chain's CDR3 is CASSPLNPSYEQYF. In nucleotides, the CDR3 is TGCGCCAGCAGCCCCCTGAATCCCTCCTACGAGCAGTACTTC. Complete variable domain (other parts from reference TRBV5-1 and TRBJ2-7): KAGVTQTPRYLIKTRGQQVTLSCSPISGHRSVSWYQQTPGQGLQFLFEYFSETQRNKGNFPGRFSGRQFSNSRSEMNVSTLELGDSALYLCASSPLNPSYEQYFGPGTRLTVT.

J is TRBJ2-1 and V is TRBV3-1; TRBD2 agrees at 9 bases. The germline V gene encodes CDR1 LGHDT and CDR2 YNNKEL (reference sequence). The CDR3 has 16 residues. With 4 bases clipped from V and 7 bases from J, the junction kept 11 bases outside the gene matches. This chain's CDR3 is CASSPLAGAVINEQFF. CDR3 nucleotides: TGTGCCAGCAGCCCTTTAGCGGGAGCGGTTATAAATGAGCAGTTCTTC.

This chain connects TRBV20-1 to TRBJ2-1; D not resolved. The CDR3 loop spans 14 amino acids. The V end was cut by 1 base, the J end by 4 bases, with 11 bases between. Germline-derived CDR1 and CDR2 are DFQATT and SNEGSKA (reference sequence). DNA of the CDR3: TGCAGTGCTAGAGGGCCGACGGGTTACAATGAGCAGTTCTTC. Translating it yields CSARGPTGYNEQFF.